One sample yielded the 25 T cell receptor beta chains listed below, sequenced in a study of cytomegalovirus exposure and HLA in healthy donors. The primer mix had 60 Vbeta and 13 Jbeta primers. TCRdb's copy holds only in-frame clones and misses some; the assay was immunoSEQ multiplex PCR. The table records about 55,000 clones, roughly 80% of them present only once. The sample was PBMCs. These TCRs come from a man aged 30-40 years in good health and CMV-seronegative.

The V gene is TRBV4-1, the J gene TRBJ2-5, with D tentatively TRBD1 (7 bases). Germline V lookup: CDR1 MGHRA, CDR2 YSYEKL. The CDR3 sequence is 14 residues long. The V end was cut by 2 bases, the J end by 9 bases, with 16 bases between. The CDR3 DNA is TGCGCCAGCAGCCAAAAAGCTACAGGGGAGGCCCAGTACTTC. Translation gives CASSQKATGEAQYF.

The chain carries TRBV7-9 and TRBJ2-2, with D tentatively TRBD2 (5 bases). CDR1 SEHNR and CDR2 FQNEAQ come from the germline V gene (reference sequence). The CDR3 is 15 residues long. V was pared by 5 bases and J by 5 bases, with 15 bases between. The CDR3 nucleotides read TGTGCCAGCAGCCCCGCGGGTAGCTGGACCGGGGAGCTGTTTTTT. The encoded protein is CASSPAGSWTGELFF.

This clone was counted between two and nine times. This chain connects TRBV7-9 to TRBJ1-2; the D is unclear. The CDR3 is 14 residues long. Germline loops: CDR1 SEHNR, CDR2 FQNEAQ (reference sequence). The V end lost 3 bases, the J end lost 4 bases, and 12 bases lay between the germline ends. CDR3 amino acids: CASSLSGITYGYTF. The CDR3 nucleotides read TGTGCCAGCAGCTTGTCGGGAATCACCTATGGCTACACCTTC.

CDR3 nucleotide sequence: TGCGCCAGCAGTGAACCCGGGAGACTGGACGAGCAGTACTTC. It is translated as CASSEPGRLDEQYF. The genes are TRBV10-1 and TRBJ2-7; D may be TRBD2 (6 bases). Germline CDR1 WNHNN, CDR2 SYGVQD (reference sequence). This CDR3 spans 14 amino acids. V was cut by 3 bases and J by 5 bases, with 14 bases left in between.

The CDR3 DNA is TGCGCCAGCAGCTTGCAGGGGAACACTGAAGCTTTCTTT. Translated, it gives CASSLQGNTEAFF. This chain uses TRBV5-1 with TRBJ1-1, with D possibly being TRBD1 (5 bases). V was cut by 1 base and J by 1 base, with 5 bases left in between. The CDR3 covers 13 residues. Germline CDR1 is SGHRS and CDR2 is YFSETQ. Full variable domain (missing parts from reference TRBV5-1 and TRBJ1-1): KAGVTQTPRYLIKTRGQQVTLSCSPISGHRSVSWYQQTPGQGLQFLFEYFSETQRNKGNFPGRFSGRQFSNSRSEMNVSTLELGDSALYLCASSLQGNTEAFFGQGTRLTVV.

CDR3 in amino acids: CASSVTSGTPYEQYF. In DNA, the CDR3 is TGTGCCAGCAGCGTGACTAGCGGGACCCCCTACGAGCAGTACTTC. This sequence joins TRBV28 and TRBJ2-7; 11 bases are a match to TRBD2. The germline gives CDR1 MDHEN, CDR2 SYDVKM. This CDR3 spans 15 amino acids. The V and J ends lost 6 bases and 2 bases, in that order; junction bases with no gene match: 6.

V is TRBV19 and J is TRBJ2-5, with a possible D match to TRBD1 (7 bases). Per germline, CDR1 LNHDA and CDR2 SQIVND (reference sequence). The germline V and J ends were trimmed by 6 bases and 3 bases, with 17 bases remaining between them. The CDR3 loop spans 15 amino acids. As DNA, the CDR3 is TGTGCCAGTAGGCGGGCAGGGGGGTTTGAAGAGACCCAGTACTTC. Residues: CASRRAGGFEETQYF.

This chain connects TRBV11-3 to TRBJ1-1, with TRBD1 matching 11 bases. Germline V lookup: CDR1 SGHNT, CDR2 YENEEA. The V gene end was trimmed by 4 bases and the J gene end by 6 bases; junction bases not matched to a gene: 4. This CDR3 comprises 14 residues. The CDR3 DNA follows: TGTGCCAGCAGCTGGACAGGGGGCGTCTCTGAAGCTTTCTTT. Its translation: CASSWTGGVSEAFF.

As to this clone: The sample holds other DNA sequences that translate to the same CDR3. J is TRBJ1-1 and V is TRBV29-1; D not certain. Germline CDR1 reads SQVTM; CDR2 reads ANQGSEA. The CDR3 totals 12 residues. Trimming removed 6 bases from V and 1 base from J, with 9 bases in between. CDR3 loop: CSVADTNTEAFF. The CDR3 DNA sequence: TGCAGCGTCGCCGACACGAACACTGAAGCTTTCTTT.

This chain links TRBV10-3 with TRBJ2-7; TRBD2 matches at 7 bases. The length of the CDR3 is 13 residues. After removal of 4 bases from V and 5 bases from J, the junction contained 5 bases not matched to a gene. Germline assignment: CDR1 ENHRY and CDR2 SYGVKD. The CDR3 nucleotides read TGTGCCATCAGTGGGCGGGAGCTGGACGAGCAGTACTTC. Translated, it gives CAISGRELDEQYF.

The CDR3 sequence is CASSLDIYGYTF. In DNA, the CDR3 is TGTGCCAGCAGCTTAGACATCTATGGCTACACCTTC. V and J are TRBV7-2 and TRBJ1-2; D unclear. CDR1 and CDR2 from the germline V gene are SGHTA and FQGNSA. This CDR3 comprises 12 residues. Deletions cut 1 base from V and 4 bases from J, with 4 bases between.

The V gene is TRBV30, the J gene TRBJ2-4; no clear D. V gave up 1 base and J gave up 12 bases, with 16 bases separating them. The length of the CDR3 is 13 residues. Germline loops: CDR1 GTSNPN, CDR2 SVGIG (reference sequence). Here the CDR3 reads CAWSALVGQTQYF. DNA for the CDR3: TGTGCCTGGAGTGCCCTAGTCGGCCAAACTCAGTACTTC.

The chain carries TRBV7-8 and TRBJ2-7, with D unclear. The CDR3 is 11 amino acids. Germline assignment: CDR1 SGHVS and CDR2 FQNEAQ. Trimming removed 4 bases at V and 2 bases at J, with 3 bases between. CDR3 region: CASSYTYEQYF. CDR3 DNA sequence: TGTGCCAGCAGCTACACCTACGAGCAGTACTTC.

Only a few counts were recorded for this clone. The V call is TRBV6-1, the J call TRBJ2-5; 8 bases map to TRBD1. The CDR3 sequence is 15 residues long. The germline V gene encodes CDR1 MNHNS and CDR2 SASEGT. V lost 2 bases and J lost 5; bases outside the gene matches: 7. The CDR3 region is CASSEKVRGLETQYF. The CDR3 coding sequence is TGTGCCAGCAGTGAAAAAGTCAGGGGGCTGGAGACCCAGTACTTC.

The CDR3 protein is CASSFHNEQFF. The CDR3 DNA reads TGTGCCAGCAGCTTCCATAATGAGCAGTTCTTC. The chain couples TRBV11-3 to TRBJ2-1, with unresolved D. The CDR3 covers 11 residues. V lost 3 bases to trimming and J lost 7 bases, with 4 bases between them. The germline CDR1 and CDR2 sequences are SGHNT and YENEEA.

The chain has TRBV6-5 and TRBJ2-7; a possible D gene is TRBD1 (6 bases). Trimming shortened V by 6 bases and J by 4 bases, and 13 bases separated the two germline ends. There are 13 residues in the CDR3. CDR1 is MNHEY, CDR2 SVGAGI, per germline. In DNA, the CDR3 is TGTGCCAGCAGCGTAGGACAGCAATACGAGCAGTACTTC. Encoded protein: CASSVGQQYEQYF.

The rearrangement uses TRBV7-2 and TRBJ2-1; 9 nucleotides agree with TRBD2. Per the germline V gene, CDR1 is SGHTA and CDR2 is FQGNSA. This CDR3 has 19 residues. V shed 0 bases and J 2 bases; nucleotides not matched to a gene: 11. CDR3 DNA sequence: TGTGCCAGCAGCTTAGCCGGGGGACTAGCTAACCCCCCCTACAATGAGCAGTTCTTC. Its translation is CASSLAGGLANPPYNEQFF.

The genes are TRBV7-9 and TRBJ2-7; D perhaps matches TRBD2 (6 bases). V lost 4 bases and J 3 bases, leaving 10 bases between the germline ends. Germline V lookup: CDR1 SEHNR, CDR2 FQNEAQ (reference sequence). This CDR3 is built from 13 residues. The CDR3 protein is CASSSAAGYEQYF. The CDR3 nucleotides read TGTGCCAGCAGCTCTGCAGCGGGCTACGAGCAGTACTTC.

This rearrangement joins TRBV5-1 to TRBJ1-4, with D maybe TRBD1 (6 bases). CDR3 length: 17 residues. Trimming removed 0 bases at V and 0 bases at J, with 12 bases between. CDR1 and CDR2 from the germline V gene are SGHRS and YFSETQ. CDR3 sequence (DNA): TGCGCCAGCAGCTTGGGGCGACAGGCGTCAACTAATGAAAAACTGTTTTTT. Protein: CASSLGRQASTNEKLFF.

V gene TRBV18 combines with J gene TRBJ2-5; the D gene is possibly TRBD2 (6 bases). Trimming took off 6 bases at V and 4 bases at J, with 12 bases between the two ends. CDR3 length: 13 residues. CDR1 and CDR2 (germline): KGHSH, LQKENI. The CDR3 nucleotides read TGTGCCAGCTCTGGCGGGGAGTCAGAGACCCAGTACTTC. This gives the protein CASSGGESETQYF.

The genes are TRBV5-8 and TRBJ1-5; TRBD1 matches 9 bases. CDR1 and CDR2 from the germline V gene are SGHTS and YDEGEE. The ends lost 0 bases at V and 5 bases at J; junction bases unmatched: 3. This CDR3 has 15 amino acids. The CDR3 region is CASSLAGQGYQPQHF. For the CDR3, the DNA is TGTGCCAGCAGCTTGGCGGGACAGGGATATCAGCCCCAGCATTTT.

The chain couples TRBV6-5 to TRBJ2-1; the match to TRBD1 covers 7 bases. This CDR3 has 13 residues. After removal of 6 bases from V and 8 bases from J, the junction contained 7 bases not matched to a gene. CDR1 and CDR2 from the germline V gene are MNHEY and SVGAGI. This chain's CDR3 is CASRSQGSDEQFF. CDR3 DNA sequence: TGTGCCAGCAGGTCACAGGGGAGCGATGAGCAGTTCTTC.

J is TRBJ1-6 and V is TRBV7-8; TRBD1 matches 8 bases. The CDR3 has 15 amino acids. Per germline, CDR1 SGHVS and CDR2 FQNEAQ. V shed 3 bases, J shed 7 bases, and the junction held 5 bases outside the gene matches. CDR3 residues: CASSFGQGGNSPLHF. CDR3 bases: TGTGCCAGCAGCTTCGGACAGGGAGGGAATTCACCCCTCCACTTT.

CDR3 residues: CASSPGGGSYNEQFF. CDR3 in DNA: TGTGCCAGCAGCCCCGGCGGGGGCTCCTACAATGAGCAGTTCTTC. The chain recombines TRBV7-9 with TRBJ2-1; the match to TRBD2 covers 7 bases. This CDR3 is 15 amino acids long. Germline V gives CDR1 SEHNR, CDR2 FQNEAQ (reference sequence). V dropped 5 bases and J dropped 0; count of bases not matched to a gene: 4.

The chain joins TRBV11-2 to TRBJ2-7; 11 bases are shared with TRBD1. After removal of 4 bases from V and 3 bases from J, the junction contained 2 bases not matched to a gene. The CDR3 covers 14 residues. Germline CDR1 and CDR2: SGHAT and FQNNGV. Here the CDR3 DNA reads TGTGCCAGCAGCTCCGGGACAGGGGGCTACGAGCAGTACTTC. It is translated as CASSSGTGGYEQYF.